This TCR beta chain was recorded in a study of T cells in Graves' hyperthyroidism and ophthalmopathy. Study overall: Upon initial diagnosis and before any treatment, peripheral blood was collected.

This clonotype appeared many times. The blood sample dates from first hyperthyroidism diagnosis, preceding any ophthalmopathy symptoms. PBMCs came from 9 to 10 ml fresh peripheral blood. There were TCR beta CDR3 regions amplified from RNA transcripts. HTBI primers drove first-round RT-PCR of the TCR CDR3. TCRdb re-called the multiplex PCR reads with MiXCR, one entry per CDR3 protein. The sample holds fewer than 900,000 distinct CDR3 sequences; approximately 18% are singletons and the top ten take over 15%. V shed 4 bases and J shed 4 bases, with 11 bases lying between them. From germline, CDR1 is SGHRS and CDR2 YFSETQ. The CDR3 spans 14 residues.

This receptor was taken from a woman aged 45-60 years with Graves' hyperthyroidism that later progressed to Graves' ophthalmopathy. V gene TRBV5-1 combines with J gene TRBJ2-2, with D perhaps matching TRBD1 (6 bases). The sample consisted of blood. In nucleotides, the CDR3 is TGCGCCAGCAGCCCTGGGACACCCACCGGGGAGCTGTTTTTT. Amino acids: CASSPGTPTGELFF.